This T cell receptor (beta chain) originates from a study of blood T cells in healthy people across ages. CDR1 and CDR2 (germline): SGHTA, FQGNSA. The germline V and J ends were trimmed by 3 bases and 5 bases, with 13 bases remaining between them. The CDR3 is 14 amino acids. Turning to this clonotype: What it binds is unknown.

A sample-barcoded 5' primer and a J-beta primer mix were used in a second PCR of about 7 to 12 cycles. Template switching added a 12-random-nucleotide identifier to every cDNA molecule. TCRdb reprocessed the 5' RACE reads via MiXCR and lists one record per CDR3 protein. The sample lists hundreds of thousands of distinct CDR3 sequences, approximately 44% occurring once. Broader study findings: Compared with aged donors, long-lived donors showed fewer expanded clones, suggesting selection.

The TCR sequence derives from a man in his 60s in good health. The source material was blood. V and J are TRBV7-2 and TRBJ2-5; D is unclear. The CDR3 nucleotides read TGTGCCAGCAGCTTCTCAGGACCGGGCGAGACCCAGTACTTC. Translating it yields CASSFSGPGETQYF.